These 7 T cell receptor beta chains originate from one sample sequenced in a study of long-term antiretroviral therapy in people with HIV. The run of the v3.0 immunoSEQ assay was at survey level. Here immunoSEQ multiplex PCR was the method, and the copy in TCRdb shows in-frame clones only, minus some. Of under 30,000 clones in the sample, around 79% were seen once. The source was unsorted PBMCs, collected 2.1 years after starting antiretroviral therapy. These receptors were obtained from a man aged 30-40 years with HIV.

The chain has TRBV6-6 and TRBJ2-3; D call uncertain. Germline CDR1 MNHNY, CDR2 SVGAGI (reference sequence). Between the trimmed V and J ends, which lost 8 bases and 6 bases, there was a span of 24 bases. This CDR3 is 16 amino acids long. This CDR3 is CASRKLRDRLTDTQYF. DNA of the CDR3: TGTGCCAGCCGAAAACTACGTGACCGCCTCACGGATACGCAGTATTTT.

This clone was observed once. This chain links TRBV5-1 with TRBJ2-4; 11 nucleotides align to TRBD2. CDR3 length: 16 amino acids. The trim removed 3 bases at V and 7 bases at J, leaving 9 bases unmatched. The germline V gene encodes CDR1 SGHRS and CDR2 YFSETQ. The CDR3 coding sequence is TGCGCCAGCAGCTCTAATAGCGGGGGGGCCGGGAACATTCAGTACTTC. Protein product: CASSSNSGGAGNIQYF. The whole variable domain, remainder taken from reference TRBV5-1 and TRBJ2-4, is KAGVTQTPRYLIKTRGQQVTLSCSPISGHRSVSWYQQTPGQGLQFLFEYFSETQRNKGNFPGRFSGRQFSNSRSEMNVSTLELGDSALYLCASSSNSGGAGNIQYFGAGTRLSVL.

This chain joins TRBV30 and TRBJ2-1, with TRBD2 identical over 8 bases. CDR3 length: 16 residues. CDR1 is GTSNPN and CDR2 is SVGIG in the germline V gene (reference sequence). V was clipped by 3 bases and J by 2 bases; unmatched bases: 9. The CDR3 region has the DNA TGTGCCTGGAGCAGCGGGAGTATTGACCCCTACAATGAGCAGTTCTTC. This gives the protein CAWSSGSIDPYNEQFF.

The genes are TRBV6-5 and TRBJ1-5; 8 nucleotides agree with TRBD1. Trimming removed 8 bases from V and 5 bases from J; junction bases left unmatched: 5. Germline-derived CDR1 and CDR2 are MNHEY and SVGAGI. The CDR3 sequence is 13 residues long. CDR3: CASQGAGDQPQHF. CDR3 DNA: TGTGCCAGCCAGGGGGCGGGGGATCAGCCCCAGCATTTT.

DNA of the CDR3: TGTGCCAGCAGCGGGGGGGTAGCCATCTACGAGCAGTACTTC. This gives the protein CASSGGVAIYEQYF. V is TRBV14 and J is TRBJ2-7; 7 bases align to TRBD2. Germline V gene sequence: CDR1 SGHDN, CDR2 FVKESK. The CDR3 has 14 amino acids. Unmatched junction bases numbered 7, after V lost 5 bases and J lost 3 bases. The variable domain in full, completed from reference TRBV14 and TRBJ2-7, reads EAGVTQFPSHSVIEKGQTVTLRCDPISGHDNLYWYRRVMGKEIKFLLHFVKESKQDESGMPNNRFLAERTGGTYSTLKVQPAELEDSGVYFCASSGGVAIYEQYFGPGTRLTVT.

This chain connects TRBV5-4 to TRBJ1-1; D is ambiguous. The CDR3 totals 13 residues. V lost 4 bases to trimming and J lost 1 base, with 8 bases between them. The germline V gene has CDR1 SGHNT and CDR2 YYREEE (reference sequence). The CDR3 loop reads CASSRRENTEAFF. The CDR3 DNA reads as TGTGCCAGCAGCCGGAGGGAGAACACTGAAGCTTTCTTT.

This chain uses TRBV5-6 with TRBJ2-7, with 7 positions matching TRBD1. The CDR3 spans 14 residues. Trimming cost V 4 bases and J 3 bases; bases outside gene matches: 7. Germline CDR1 and CDR2: SGHDT and YYEEEE. As DNA, the CDR3 is TGTGCCAGCAGCATCCGGGACAGAGACTACGAGCAGTACTTC. This translates into CASSIRDRDYEQYF.